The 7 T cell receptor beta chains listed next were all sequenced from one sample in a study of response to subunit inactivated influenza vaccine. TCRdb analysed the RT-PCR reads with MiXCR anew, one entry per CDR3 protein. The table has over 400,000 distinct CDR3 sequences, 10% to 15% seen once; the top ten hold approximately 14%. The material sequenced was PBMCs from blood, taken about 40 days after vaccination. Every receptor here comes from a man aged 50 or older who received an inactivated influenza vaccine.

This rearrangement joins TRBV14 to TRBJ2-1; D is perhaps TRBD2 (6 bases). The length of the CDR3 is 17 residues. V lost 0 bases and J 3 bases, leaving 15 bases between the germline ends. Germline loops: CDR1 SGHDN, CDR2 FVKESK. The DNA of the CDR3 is TGTGCCAGCAGCCAAGATTGGCGGGGCTCAATCTACAATGAGCAGTTCTTC. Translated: CASSQDWRGSIYNEQFF. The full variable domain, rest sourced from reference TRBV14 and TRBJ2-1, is EAGVTQFPSHSVIEKGQTVTLRCDPISGHDNLYWYRRVMGKEIKFLLHFVKESKQDESGMPNNRFLAERTGGTYSTLKVQPAELEDSGVYFCASSQDWRGSIYNEQFFGPGTRLTVL.

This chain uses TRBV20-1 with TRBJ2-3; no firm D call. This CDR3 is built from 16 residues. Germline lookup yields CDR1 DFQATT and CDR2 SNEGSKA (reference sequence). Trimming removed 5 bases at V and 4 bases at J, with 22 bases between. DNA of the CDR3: TGCAGTGCTTCGGGCGTGGCGAGTTCATTATCAGATACGCAGTATTTT. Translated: CSASGVASSLSDTQYF.

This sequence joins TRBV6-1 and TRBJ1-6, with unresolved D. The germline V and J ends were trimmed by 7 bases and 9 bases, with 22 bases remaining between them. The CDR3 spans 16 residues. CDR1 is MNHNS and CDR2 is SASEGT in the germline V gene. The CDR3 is CASMAWYGPQGSPLHF. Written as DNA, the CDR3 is TGTGCCAGCATGGCTTGGTACGGCCCACAAGGTTCACCCCTCCACTTT.

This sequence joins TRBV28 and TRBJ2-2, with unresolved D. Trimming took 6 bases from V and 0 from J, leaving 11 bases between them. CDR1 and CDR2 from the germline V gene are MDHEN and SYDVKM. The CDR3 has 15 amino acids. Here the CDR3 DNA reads TGTGCCAGCAGCCAAACTGCAGCGAACACCGGGGAGCTGTTTTTT. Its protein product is CASSQTAANTGELFF. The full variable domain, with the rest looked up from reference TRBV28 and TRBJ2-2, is DVKVTQSSRYLVKRTGEKVFLECVQDMDHENMFWYRQDPGLGLRLIYFSYDVKMKEKGDIPEGYSVSREKKERFSLILESASTNQTSMYLCASSQTAANTGELFFGEGSRLTVL.

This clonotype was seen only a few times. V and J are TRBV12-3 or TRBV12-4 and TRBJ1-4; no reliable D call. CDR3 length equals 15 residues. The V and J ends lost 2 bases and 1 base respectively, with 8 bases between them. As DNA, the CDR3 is TGTGCCAGCAGTTTAAGCCCGGTAACTAATGAAAAACTGTTTTTT. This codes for CASSLSPVTNEKLFF.

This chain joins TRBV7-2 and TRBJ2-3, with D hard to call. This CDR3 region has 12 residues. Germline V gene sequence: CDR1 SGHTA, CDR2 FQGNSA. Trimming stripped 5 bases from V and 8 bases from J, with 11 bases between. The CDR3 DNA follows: TGTGCCAGCAGCCCAGAACCGGGTACGCAGTATTTT. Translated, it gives CASSPEPGTQYF.

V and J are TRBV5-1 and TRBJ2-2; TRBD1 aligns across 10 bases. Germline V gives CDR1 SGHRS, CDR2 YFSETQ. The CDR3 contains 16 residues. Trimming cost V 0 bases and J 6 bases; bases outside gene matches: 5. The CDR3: CASSLGQGASAGELFF. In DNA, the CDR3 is TGCGCCAGCAGCTTGGGACAGGGGGCGTCCGCCGGGGAGCTGTTTTTT.